A selection of T cell receptor beta chains follows, all from one sample in a study of human T cells and chemical hapten exposure. MiXCR, applied by TCRdb to the RACE reads, yields one record per CDR3 protein. The sample has approximately 90,000 distinct CDR3 sequences; roughly an eighth are singletons. This material consisted of whole blood, taken in connection with sensitization to the hapten diphenylcyclopropenone (DPC). The receptors derive from a woman in her thirties or forties with alopecia areata. Some clones in this sample may be carry-over from other donors' samples. The CDR3 runs from the conserved cysteine through the conserved F or W. Fields, in order: clone size, CDR3 length, J gene, D gene, V gene, CDR3 protein, CDR3 DNA. D genes are given only for firm matches. The size field is filled for only some rows; it gives once, few, many or a size class.

many,17,TRBJ2-2,TRBD2,TRBV20-1,CSARQGSSGTNTGELFF,TGCAGTGCTCGGCAGGGGAGTAGCGGGACCAACACCGGGGAGCTGTTTTTT
NA,15,TRBJ2-2,NA,TRBV10-3,CAISESTANTGELFF,TGTGCCATCAGTGAGTCAACAGCGAACACCGGGGAGCTGTTTTTT
many,14,TRBJ1-4,NA,TRBV28,CASSFPHNNEKLFF,TGTGCCAGCAGTTTCCCCCATAATAATGAAAAACTGTTTTTT
NA,14,TRBJ1-3,NA,TRBV12-3/TRBV12-4,CASAAVLSGNTIYF,TGTGCCAGCGCGGCCGTCCTCTCTGGAAACACCATATATTTT
many,14,TRBJ2-3,TRBD1,TRBV20-1,CSATTGGVTDTQYF,TGCAGTGCTACTACAGGGGGTGTGACAGATACGCAGTATTTT
few,15,TRBJ2-1,TRBD2,TRBV11-1,CASSFLAGPYNEQFF,TGTGCCAGCAGCTTTCTAGCGGGACCCTACAATGAGCAGTTCTTC
few,14,TRBJ2-7,NA,TRBV4-2,CASSSYGGSYEQYF,TGTGCCAGCAGCTCCTATGGAGGGTCCTACGAGCAGTACTTC
NA,15,TRBJ1-5,NA,TRBV12-3/TRBV12-4,CATSTGINSNQPQHF,TGTGCCACTTCAACAGGGATCAATAGCAATCAGCCCCAGCATTTT
NA,12,TRBJ1-1,NA,TRBV12-3/TRBV12-4,CASSWGNTEAFF,TGTGCCAGCAGTTGGGGTAACACTGAAGCTTTCTTT
NA,14,TRBJ2-1,TRBD2,TRBV7-3,CASSPLIAGGEKFF,TGTGCCAGCAGCCCGCTGATAGCGGGAGGTGAGAAGTTCTTC
NA,15,TRBJ2-2,TRBD2,TRBV6-5,CASSPTSGIPGELFF,TGTGCCAGCAGTCCGACTAGCGGGATCCCCGGGGAGCTGTTTTTT